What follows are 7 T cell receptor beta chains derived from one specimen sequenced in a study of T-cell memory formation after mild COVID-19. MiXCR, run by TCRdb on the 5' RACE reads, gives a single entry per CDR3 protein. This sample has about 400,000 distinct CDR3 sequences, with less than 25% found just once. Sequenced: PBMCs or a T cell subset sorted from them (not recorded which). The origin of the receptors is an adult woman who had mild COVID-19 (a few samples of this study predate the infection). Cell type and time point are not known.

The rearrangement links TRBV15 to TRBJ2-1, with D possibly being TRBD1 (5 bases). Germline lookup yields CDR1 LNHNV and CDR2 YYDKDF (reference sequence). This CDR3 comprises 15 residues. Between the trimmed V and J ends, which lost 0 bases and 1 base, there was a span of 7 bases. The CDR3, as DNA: TGTGCCACCAGCAGAGACAGGGTATCCTACAATGAGCAGTTCTTC. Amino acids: CATSRDRVSYNEQFF.

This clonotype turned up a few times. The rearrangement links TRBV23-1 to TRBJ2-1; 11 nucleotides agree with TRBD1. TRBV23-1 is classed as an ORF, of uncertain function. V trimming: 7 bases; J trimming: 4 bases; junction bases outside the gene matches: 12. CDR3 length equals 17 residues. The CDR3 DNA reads TGCGCCAGCATTCACTGCCCGGGACAGGGGGGATACAATGAGCAGTTCTTC. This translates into CASIHCPGQGGYNEQFF.

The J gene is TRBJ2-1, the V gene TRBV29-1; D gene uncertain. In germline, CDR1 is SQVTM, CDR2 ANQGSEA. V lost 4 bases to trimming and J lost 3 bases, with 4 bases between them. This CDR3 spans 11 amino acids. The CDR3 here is CSVGVYNEQFF. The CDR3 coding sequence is TGCAGCGTTGGGGTCTACAATGAGCAGTTCTTC.

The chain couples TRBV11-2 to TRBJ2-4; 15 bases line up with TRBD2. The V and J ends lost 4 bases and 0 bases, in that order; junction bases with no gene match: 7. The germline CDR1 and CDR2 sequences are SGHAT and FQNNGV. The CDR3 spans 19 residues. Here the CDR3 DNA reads TGTGCCAGCAGCTCAAGGGGACTAGCGGGGGGAATAGCCAAAAACATTCAGTACTTC. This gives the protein CASSSRGLAGGIAKNIQYF. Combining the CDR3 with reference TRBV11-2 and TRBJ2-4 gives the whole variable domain EAGVAQSPRYKIIEKRQSVAFWCNPISGHATLYWYQQILGQGPKLLIQFQNNGVVDDSQLPKDRFSAERLKGVDSTLKIQPAKLEDSAVYLCASSSRGLAGGIAKNIQYFGAGTRLSVL.

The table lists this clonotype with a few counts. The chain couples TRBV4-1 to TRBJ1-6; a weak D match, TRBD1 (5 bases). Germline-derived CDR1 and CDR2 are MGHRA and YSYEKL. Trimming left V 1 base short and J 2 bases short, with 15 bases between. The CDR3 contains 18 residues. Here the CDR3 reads CASSQGGPQITYNSPLHF. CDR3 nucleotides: TGCGCCAGCAGCCAAGGGGGACCCCAAATAACCTATAATTCACCCCTCCACTTT.

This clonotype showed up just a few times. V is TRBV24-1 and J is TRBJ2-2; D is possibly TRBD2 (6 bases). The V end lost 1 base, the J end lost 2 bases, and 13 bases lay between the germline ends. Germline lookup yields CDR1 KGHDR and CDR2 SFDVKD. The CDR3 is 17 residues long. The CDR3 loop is CATSDFPGVVNTGELFF. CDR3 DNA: TGTGCCACCAGTGATTTCCCGGGAGTCGTCAACACCGGGGAGCTGTTTTTT.

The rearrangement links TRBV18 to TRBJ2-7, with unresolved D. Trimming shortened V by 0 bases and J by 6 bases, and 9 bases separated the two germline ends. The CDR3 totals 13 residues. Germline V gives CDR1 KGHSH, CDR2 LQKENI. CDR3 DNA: TGTGCCAGCTCACCACCTGTCATCGGCGAGCAGTACTTC. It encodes CASSPPVIGEQYF. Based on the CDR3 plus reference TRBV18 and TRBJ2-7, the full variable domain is NAGVMQNPRHLVRRRGQEARLRCSPMKGHSHVYWYRQLPEEGLKFMVYLQKENIIDESGMPKERFSAEFPKEGPSILRIQQVVRGDSAAYFCASSPPVIGEQYFGPGTRLTVT.